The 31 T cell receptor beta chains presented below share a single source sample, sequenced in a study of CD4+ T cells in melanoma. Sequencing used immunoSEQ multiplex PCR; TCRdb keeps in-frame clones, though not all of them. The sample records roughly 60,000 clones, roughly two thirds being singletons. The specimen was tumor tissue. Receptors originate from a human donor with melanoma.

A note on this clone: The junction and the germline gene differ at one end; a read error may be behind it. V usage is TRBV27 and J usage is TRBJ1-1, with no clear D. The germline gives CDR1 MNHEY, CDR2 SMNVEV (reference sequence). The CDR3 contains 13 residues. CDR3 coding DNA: TGTGCCAGCAGTGTATCACTGAACACTGAAGCTTTCTTT. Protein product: CASSVSLNTEAFF.

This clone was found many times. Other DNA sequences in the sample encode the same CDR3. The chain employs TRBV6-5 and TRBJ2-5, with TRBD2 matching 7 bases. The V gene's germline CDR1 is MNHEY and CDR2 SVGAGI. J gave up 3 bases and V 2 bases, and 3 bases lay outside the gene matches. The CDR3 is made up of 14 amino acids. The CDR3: CASSYGAGEETQYF. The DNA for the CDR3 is TGTGCCAGCAGTTACGGGGCGGGGGAAGAGACCCAGTACTTC.

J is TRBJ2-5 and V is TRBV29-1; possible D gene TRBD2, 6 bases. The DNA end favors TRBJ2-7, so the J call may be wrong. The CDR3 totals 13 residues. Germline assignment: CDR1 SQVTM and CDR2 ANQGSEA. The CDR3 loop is CSVETPTSNEQYF. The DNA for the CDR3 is TGCAGCGTTGAAACCCCAACTAGCAACGAGCAGTACTTC.

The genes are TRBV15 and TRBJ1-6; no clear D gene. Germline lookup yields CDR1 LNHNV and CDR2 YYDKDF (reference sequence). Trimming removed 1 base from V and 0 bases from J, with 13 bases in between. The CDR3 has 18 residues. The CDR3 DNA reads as TGTGCCACCAGCAGAGTCCATCCGGGAAGCTCCTATAATTCACCCCTCCACTTT. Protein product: CATSRVHPGSSYNSPLHF.

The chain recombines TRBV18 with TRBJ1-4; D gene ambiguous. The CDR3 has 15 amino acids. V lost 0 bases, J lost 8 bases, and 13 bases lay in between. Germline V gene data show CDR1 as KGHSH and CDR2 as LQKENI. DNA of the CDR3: TGTGCCAGCTCACCACCGTCCCAGGCGGGAGAAAAACTGTTTTTT. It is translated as CASSPPSQAGEKLFF. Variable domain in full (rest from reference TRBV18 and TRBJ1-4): NAGVMQNPRHLVRRRGQEARLRCSPMKGHSHVYWYRQLPEEGLKFMVYLQKENIIDESGMPKERFSAEFPKEGPSILRIQQVVRGDSAAYFCASSPPSQAGEKLFFGSGTQLSVL.

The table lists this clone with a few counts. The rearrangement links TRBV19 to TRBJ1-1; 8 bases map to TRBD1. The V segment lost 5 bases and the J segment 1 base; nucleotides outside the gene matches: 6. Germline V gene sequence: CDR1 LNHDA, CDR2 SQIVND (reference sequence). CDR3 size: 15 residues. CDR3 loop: CASSRTGRGNTEAFF. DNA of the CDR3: TGTGCCAGTAGTCGGACAGGGAGGGGGAACACTGAAGCTTTCTTT.

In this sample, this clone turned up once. The CDR3 DNA sequence: TGTGCCAGCAGCTTAAAGTTCGGGGGCAGTTACAATGAGCAGTTCTTC. Amino acids: CASSLKFGGSYNEQFF. V is TRBV7-2 and J is TRBJ2-1; D tentatively reads TRBD1 or TRBD2 (6 bases each). CDR1 and CDR2 (germline): SGHTA, FQGNSA. The CDR3 sequence is 16 residues long. Trimming left V 2 bases short and J 4 bases short, with 15 bases between. The full variable domain, in which reference TRBV7-2 and TRBJ2-1 provide the parts outside the CDR3, is GAGVSQSPSNKVTEKGKDVELRCDPISGHTALYWYRQSLGQGLEFLIYFQGNSAPDKSGLPSDRFSAERTGGSVSTLTIQRTQQEDSAVYLCASSLKFGGSYNEQFFGPGTRLTVL.

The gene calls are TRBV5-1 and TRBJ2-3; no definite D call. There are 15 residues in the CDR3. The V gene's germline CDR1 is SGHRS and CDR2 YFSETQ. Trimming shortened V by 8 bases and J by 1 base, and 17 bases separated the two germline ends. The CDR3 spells CASQTGVWGTDTQYF. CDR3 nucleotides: TGCGCCAGTCAGACTGGAGTTTGGGGCACAGATACGCAGTATTTT.

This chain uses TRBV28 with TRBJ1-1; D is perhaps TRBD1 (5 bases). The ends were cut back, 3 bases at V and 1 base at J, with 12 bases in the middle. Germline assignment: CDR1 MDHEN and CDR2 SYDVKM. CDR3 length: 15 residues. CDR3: CASSFPGQGNTEAFF. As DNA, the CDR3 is TGTGCCAGCAGTTTCCCAGGGCAAGGGAACACTGAAGCTTTCTTT.

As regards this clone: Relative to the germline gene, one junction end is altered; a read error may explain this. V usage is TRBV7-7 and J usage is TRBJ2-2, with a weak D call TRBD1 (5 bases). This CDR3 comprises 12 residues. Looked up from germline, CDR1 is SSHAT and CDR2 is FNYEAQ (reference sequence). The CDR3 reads CASSQGAGELFF. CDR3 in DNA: TGTGCTAGCAGTCAGGGTGCCGGGGAGCTGTTTTTT. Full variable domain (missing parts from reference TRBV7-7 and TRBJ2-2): GAGVSQSPRYKVTKRGQDVTLRCDPISSHATLYWYQQALGQGPEFLTYFNYEAQPDKSGLPSDRFSAERPEGSISTLTIQRTEQRDSAMYRCASSQGAGELFFGEGSRLTVL.

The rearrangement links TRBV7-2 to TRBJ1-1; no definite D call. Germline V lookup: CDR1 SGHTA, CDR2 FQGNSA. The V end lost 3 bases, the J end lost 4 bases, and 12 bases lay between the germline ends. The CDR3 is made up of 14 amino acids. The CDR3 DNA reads TGTGCCAGCAGCTTCCGAGGGCGACTCACTGAAGCTTTCTTT. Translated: CASSFRGRLTEAFF.

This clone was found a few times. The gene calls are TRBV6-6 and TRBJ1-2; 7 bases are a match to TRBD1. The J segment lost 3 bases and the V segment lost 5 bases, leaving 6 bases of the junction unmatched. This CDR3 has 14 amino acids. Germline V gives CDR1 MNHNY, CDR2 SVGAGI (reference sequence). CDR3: CASSTRGTDYGYTF. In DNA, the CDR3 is TGTGCCAGCAGTACGAGGGGGACAGACTATGGCTACACCTTC.

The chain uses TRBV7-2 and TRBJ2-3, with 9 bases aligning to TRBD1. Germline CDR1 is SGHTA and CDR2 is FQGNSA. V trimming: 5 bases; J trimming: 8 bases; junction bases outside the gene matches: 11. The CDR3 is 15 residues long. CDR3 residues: CASSRDRATSGTQYF. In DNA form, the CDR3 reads TGTGCCAGCAGCAGGGACAGGGCTACGTCGGGTACGCAGTATTTT.

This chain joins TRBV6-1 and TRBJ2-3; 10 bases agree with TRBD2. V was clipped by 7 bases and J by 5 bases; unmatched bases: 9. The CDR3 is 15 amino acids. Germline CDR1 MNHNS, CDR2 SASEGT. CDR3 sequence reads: CASTPRASGGDTQYF. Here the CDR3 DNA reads TGTGCCAGCACCCCACGGGCTAGCGGGGGAGATACGCAGTATTTT.

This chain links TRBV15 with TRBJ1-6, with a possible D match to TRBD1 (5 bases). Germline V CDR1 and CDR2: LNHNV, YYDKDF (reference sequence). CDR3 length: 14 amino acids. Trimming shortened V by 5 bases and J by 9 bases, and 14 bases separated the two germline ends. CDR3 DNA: TGTGCCACCAGCTTACCGGGACGCCTTTCACCCCTCCACTTT. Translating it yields CATSLPGRLSPLHF.

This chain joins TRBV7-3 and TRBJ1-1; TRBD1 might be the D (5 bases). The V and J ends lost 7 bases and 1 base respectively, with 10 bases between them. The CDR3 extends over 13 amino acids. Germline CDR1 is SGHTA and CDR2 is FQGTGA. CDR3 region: CASKGRRNTEAFF. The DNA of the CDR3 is TGTGCCAGCAAGGGGAGGCGGAACACTGAAGCTTTCTTT.

Here the CDR3 reads CASSPTWNTEAFF. In DNA, the CDR3 is TGTGCCAGCAGTCCTACATGGAACACTGAAGCTTTCTTT. The rearrangement joins TRBV4-2 to TRBJ1-1; D is unclear. The V gene lost 6 bases and the J gene lost 1 base, with 9 bases spanning the gap. The length of the CDR3 is 13 residues. The V gene's germline CDR1 is LGHNA and CDR2 YNFKEQ.

For the CDR3, the DNA is TGCGCCAGCAGCTTGGAGGGGGAGCAGTACTTC. Translation gives CASSLEGEQYF. The chain joins TRBV5-1 to TRBJ2-7, with TRBD1 as a possible D gene (5 bases). V shed 0 bases and J shed 7 bases, with 5 bases lying between them. Germline V gene lookup returns CDR1 SGHRS and CDR2 YFSETQ. CDR3 size: 11 residues.

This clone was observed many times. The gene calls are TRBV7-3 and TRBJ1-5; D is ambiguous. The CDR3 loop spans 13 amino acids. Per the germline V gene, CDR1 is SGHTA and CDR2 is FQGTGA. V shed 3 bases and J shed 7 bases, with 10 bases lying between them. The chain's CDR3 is CASSLEAGQPQHF. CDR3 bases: TGTGCCAGCAGCTTGGAAGCAGGACAGCCCCAGCATTTT.

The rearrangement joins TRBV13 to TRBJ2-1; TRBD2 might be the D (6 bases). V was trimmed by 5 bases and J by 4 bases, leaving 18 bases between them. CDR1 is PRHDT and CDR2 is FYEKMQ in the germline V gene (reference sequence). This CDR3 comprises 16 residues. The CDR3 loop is CASSARLAGRYNEQFF. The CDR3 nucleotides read TGTGCCAGCAGCGCTCGCTTGGCGGGGCGATACAATGAGCAGTTCTTC.

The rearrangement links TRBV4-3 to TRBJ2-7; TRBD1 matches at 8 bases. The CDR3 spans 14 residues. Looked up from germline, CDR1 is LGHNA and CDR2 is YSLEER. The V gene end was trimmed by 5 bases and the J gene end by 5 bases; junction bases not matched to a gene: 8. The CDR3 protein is CASSEGQGSNEQYF. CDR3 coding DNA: TGCGCCAGCAGCGAAGGACAGGGTTCCAACGAGCAGTACTTC.

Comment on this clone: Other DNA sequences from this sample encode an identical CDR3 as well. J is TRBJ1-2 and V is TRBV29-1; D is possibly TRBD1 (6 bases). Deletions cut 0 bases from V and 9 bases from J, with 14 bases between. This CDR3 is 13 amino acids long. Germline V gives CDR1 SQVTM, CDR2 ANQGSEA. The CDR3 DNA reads TGCAGCGTTGAAGAGAAGGGGGACCTCCGCTACACCTTC. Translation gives CSVEEKGDLRYTF.

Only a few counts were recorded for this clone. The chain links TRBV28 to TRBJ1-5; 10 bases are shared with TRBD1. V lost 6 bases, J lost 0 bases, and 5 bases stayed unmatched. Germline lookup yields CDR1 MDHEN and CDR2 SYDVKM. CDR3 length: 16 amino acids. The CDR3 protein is CASSPGTGVSNQPQHF. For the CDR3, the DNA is TGTGCCAGCAGCCCCGGGACAGGGGTTAGCAATCAGCCCCAGCATTTT. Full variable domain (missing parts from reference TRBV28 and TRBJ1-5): DVKVTQSSRYLVKRTGEKVFLECVQDMDHENMFWYRQDPGLGLRLIYFSYDVKMKEKGDIPEGYSVSREKKERFSLILESASTNQTSMYLCASSPGTGVSNQPQHFGDGTRLSIL.

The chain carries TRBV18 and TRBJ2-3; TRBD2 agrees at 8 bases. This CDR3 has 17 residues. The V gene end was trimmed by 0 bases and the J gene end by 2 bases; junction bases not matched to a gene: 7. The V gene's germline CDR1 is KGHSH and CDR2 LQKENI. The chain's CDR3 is CASSPPDSGASTDTQYF. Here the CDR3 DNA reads TGTGCCAGCTCACCACCGGATAGCGGGGCTTCCACAGATACGCAGTATTTT.

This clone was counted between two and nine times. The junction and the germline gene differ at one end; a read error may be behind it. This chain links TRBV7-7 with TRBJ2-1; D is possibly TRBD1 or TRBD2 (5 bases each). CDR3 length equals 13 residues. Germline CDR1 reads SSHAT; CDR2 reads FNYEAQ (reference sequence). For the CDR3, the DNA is TGTGCTAGCAGCAGGGACGGATACAATGAGCAGTTCTTC. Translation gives CASSRDGYNEQFF.

The DNA of the CDR3 is TGCGCCAGCAGCTCACCCAGACAGGGGCGGGAAGAGACCCAGTACTTC. Translated: CASSSPRQGREETQYF. V is TRBV5-1 and J is TRBJ2-5; 8 positions match TRBD1. In germline, CDR1 is SGHRS, CDR2 YFSETQ. This CDR3 is built from 16 residues. Unmatched junction bases numbered 10, after V lost 3 bases and J lost 3 bases.

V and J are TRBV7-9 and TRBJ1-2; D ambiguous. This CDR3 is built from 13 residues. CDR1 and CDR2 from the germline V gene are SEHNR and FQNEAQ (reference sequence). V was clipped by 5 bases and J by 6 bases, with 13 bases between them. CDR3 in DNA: TGTGCCAGCAGCGGACCTCTCAAGGATGGCTACACCTTC. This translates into CASSGPLKDGYTF. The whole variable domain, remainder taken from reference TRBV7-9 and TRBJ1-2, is DTGVSQNPRHKITKRGQNVTFRCDPISEHNRLYWYRQTLGQGPEFLTYFQNEAQLEKSRLLSDRFSAERPKGSFSTLEIQRTEQGDSAMYLCASSGPLKDGYTFGSGTRLTVV.

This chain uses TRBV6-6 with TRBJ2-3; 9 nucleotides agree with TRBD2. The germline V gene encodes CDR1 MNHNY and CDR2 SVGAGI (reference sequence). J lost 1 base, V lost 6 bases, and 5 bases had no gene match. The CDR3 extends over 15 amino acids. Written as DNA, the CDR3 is TGTGCCAGCAGCGACCCTAGCGGGGGCACAGATACGCAGTATTTT. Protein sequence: CASSDPSGGTDTQYF.

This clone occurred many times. As DNA, the CDR3 is TGTGCCAGCAGCCTCTCCGCAGGGCCTCAGCCCCAGCATTTT. It is translated as CASSLSAGPQPQHF. This chain joins TRBV9 and TRBJ1-5; D may be TRBD1 (5 bases). V was cut by 4 bases and J by 6 bases, with 14 bases left in between. Looked up from germline, CDR1 is SGDLS and CDR2 is YYNGEE. CDR3 length: 14 amino acids.

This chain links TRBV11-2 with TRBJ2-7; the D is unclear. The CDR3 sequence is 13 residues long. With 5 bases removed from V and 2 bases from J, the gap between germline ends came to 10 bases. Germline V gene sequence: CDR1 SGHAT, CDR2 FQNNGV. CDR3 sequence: CASSHGLAYEQYF. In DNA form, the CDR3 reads TGTGCCAGCAGCCACGGGCTGGCCTACGAGCAGTACTTC.

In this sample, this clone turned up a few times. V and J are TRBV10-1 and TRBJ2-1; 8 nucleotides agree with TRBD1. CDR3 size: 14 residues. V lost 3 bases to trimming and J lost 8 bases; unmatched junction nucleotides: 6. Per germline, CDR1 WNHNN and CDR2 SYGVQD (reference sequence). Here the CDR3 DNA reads TGCGCCAGCAGTGACAGGGGGCTCGACCATGAGCAGTTCTTC. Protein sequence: CASSDRGLDHEQFF.